This TCR beta chain was sequenced for a study of blood T cell repertoires in COVID-19. Study in general: Spain, Italy and the United States supplied samples that represented acute and convalescent COVID-19.

The protocol was immunoSEQ multiplex PCR, while the TCRdb copy is restricted to in-frame clones and leaves out a portion. The sample records over 100,000 clones, 75% to 85% being singletons. Trimming left V 3 bases short and J 4 bases short, with 16 bases between. The CDR3 has 14 amino acids. In germline, CDR1 is GTSNPN, CDR2 SVGIG (reference sequence). The sequenced material came from peripheral blood. This TCR came from a woman older than 75 with active or convalescent COVID-19. The rearrangement links TRBV30 to TRBJ2-7, with D maybe TRBD2 (7 bases). The CDR3 nucleotides read TGTGCCTGGAGCATGGGGGGGGCGAATTACGAGCAGTACTTC. Its protein product is CAWSMGGANYEQYF. The full variable domain, in which reference TRBV30 and TRBJ2-7 provide the parts outside the CDR3, is SQTIHQWPATLVQPVGSPLSLECTVEGTSNPNLYWYRQAAGRGLQLLFYSVGIGQISSEVPQNLSASRPQDRQFILSSKKLLLSDSGFYLCAWSMGGANYEQYFGPGTRLTVT.